Below, 26 T cell receptor beta chains from the same sample are listed, as sequenced in a study of PD-1 blockade in classical Hodgkin lymphoma. Here immunoSEQ multiplex PCR was the method, and the copy in TCRdb shows in-frame clones only, minus some. The data show some 58,000 clones, roughly nine tenths seen once. The time point denotes: cycle 4 day 1 (C4D1), after about 6 weeks of nivolumab. After autologous stem cell transplantation all patients relapsed, and prior brentuximab vedotin exposure differed between cohorts. Sample: peripheral blood mononuclear cells (PBMCs), taken before the fourth cycle of nivolumab. These receptors all stem from a human donor with classical Hodgkin lymphoma.

The chain combines TRBV15 with TRBJ1-6, with 10 bases aligning to TRBD1. The CDR3 covers 14 residues. The germline CDR1 and CDR2 sequences are LNHNV and YYDKDF (reference sequence). V lost 2 bases, J lost 10 bases, and 2 bases stayed unmatched. Here the CDR3 reads CATSRKTGGSPLHF. CDR3 in DNA: TGTGCCACCAGCAGAAAGACAGGGGGCTCACCCCTCCACTTT.

J is TRBJ1-1 and V is TRBV23-1; D is ambiguous. TRBV23-1 is an ORF; its function is uncertain. The CDR3 totals 12 residues. V was pared by 6 bases and J by 3 bases, with 8 bases between. The CDR3 here is CASRAWDTEAFF. CDR3 nucleotides: TGCGCCAGCAGGGCTTGGGACACTGAAGCTTTCTTT.

V is TRBV19 and J is TRBJ2-1; TRBD2 matches at 7 bases. V lost 2 bases to trimming and J lost 4 bases; unmatched junction nucleotides: 5. The germline CDR1 and CDR2 sequences are LNHDA and SQIVND (reference sequence). This CDR3 comprises 15 residues. The CDR3 DNA reads TGTGCCAGTAGTATACGGGGCGGGGGATACAATGAGCAGTTCTTC. Translated, it gives CASSIRGGGYNEQFF.

This chain connects TRBV30 to TRBJ1-6; possible D gene TRBD1, 5 bases. V dropped 0 bases and J dropped 8 bases, with 8 bases sitting between them. The V gene's germline CDR1 is GTSNPN and CDR2 SVGIG (reference sequence). The CDR3 runs to 13 residues. The CDR3 loop is CAWSVTRDSPLHF. The CDR3 DNA reads as TGTGCCTGGAGTGTTACCAGGGATTCACCCCTCCACTTT.

This clone was picked up one time. The chain joins TRBV4-1 to TRBJ2-5; D uncertain. The germline V gene encodes CDR1 MGHRA and CDR2 YSYEKL. The V end lost 1 base, the J end lost 4 bases, and 7 bases lay between the germline ends. The CDR3 sequence is 13 residues long. For the CDR3, the DNA is TGCGCCAGCAGCCAAGCTGAATCAGAGACCCAGTACTTC. This translates into CASSQAESETQYF.

Worth noting for this clone: One junction end disagrees with the germline gene, perhaps due to a read error. The gene calls are TRBV7-7 and TRBJ2-3, with D perhaps TRBD2 (5 bases). Germline assignment: CDR1 SSHAT and CDR2 FNYEAQ (reference sequence). CDR3 length equals 15 residues. The CDR3 DNA sequence: TGTGCTAGCAGCCCCCGAGGAGGAGTTAGTGATACGCAGTATTTT. The encoded protein is CASSPRGGVSDTQYF.

This chain uses TRBV11-2 with TRBJ2-3; 7 bases map to TRBD1. CDR1 SGHAT and CDR2 FQNNGV come from the germline V gene. This CDR3 has 14 residues. V shed 5 bases and J 5 bases; nucleotides not matched to a gene: 7. CDR3 residues: CASSGRGQGDTQYF. As DNA, the CDR3 is TGTGCCAGCAGCGGAAGGGGGCAGGGAGATACGCAGTATTTT.

This clone was detected a few times. This chain connects TRBV7-2 to TRBJ1-1; D is unclear. This CDR3 is 12 amino acids long. Germline lookup yields CDR1 SGHTA and CDR2 FQGNSA. V was cut by 6 bases and J by 0 bases, with 5 bases left in between. The CDR3 sequence is CASRNLNTEAFF. For the CDR3, the DNA is TGTGCCAGCAGGAACTTGAACACTGAAGCTTTCTTT.

The J gene is TRBJ1-5, the V gene TRBV13; the D is unclear. Germline lookup yields CDR1 PRHDT and CDR2 FYEKMQ (reference sequence). This CDR3 has 15 residues. Trimming shortened V by 3 bases and J by 0 bases, and 9 bases separated the two germline ends. The CDR3 DNA is TGTGCCAGCAGCTTTGGTGGACTTAGCAATCAGCCCCAGCATTTT. Translation gives CASSFGGLSNQPQHF.

As for this clone: The junction departs from the called germline gene at one end, perhaps through a read error. The chain couples TRBV7-7 to TRBJ2-1; no reliable D call. The CDR3 has 13 amino acids. Looked up from germline, CDR1 is SSHAT and CDR2 is FNYEAQ (reference sequence). CDR3 DNA: TGTGCTAGCAGCCCCGACGGAGACAATGAGCAGTTCTTC. Its translation: CASSPDGDNEQFF.

The rearrangement uses TRBV2 and TRBJ1-1, with no clear D. V lost 6 bases and J lost 8, with 13 bases in between. The CDR3 contains 12 residues. Germline V gene data show CDR1 as SNHLY and CDR2 as FYNNEI. Written as DNA, the CDR3 is TGTGCCAGCAGGGACGGACGGATCGAAGCTTTCTTT. This codes for CASRDGRIEAFF.

V is TRBV25-1 and J is TRBJ1-2, with D uncertain. Trimming removed 3 bases at V and 3 bases at J, with 11 bases between. Looked up from germline, CDR1 is MGHDK and CDR2 is SYGVNS. This CDR3 has 14 amino acids. CDR3 sequence reads: CASSDVQRDYGYTF. The CDR3 DNA is TGTGCCAGCAGTGACGTACAGAGGGACTATGGCTACACCTTC.

The chain has TRBV11-2 and TRBJ1-1, with unresolved D. The CDR3 has 14 residues. Trimming stripped 7 bases from V and 1 base from J, with 13 bases between. Per germline, CDR1 SGHAT and CDR2 FQNNGV. CDR3 nucleotides: TGTGCCAGCATCACGGGTGGTGCGAACACTGAAGCTTTCTTT. The encoded protein is CASITGGANTEAFF.

The CDR3 reads CASRLGGLDGYTF. The CDR3 DNA follows: TGTGCCAGTAGACTCGGGGGGCTCGATGGCTACACCTTC. The rearrangement joins TRBV19 to TRBJ1-2; tentatively, D is TRBD1 (6 bases). CDR3 size: 13 residues. V dropped 6 bases and J dropped 6 bases, with 14 bases sitting between them. CDR1 is LNHDA and CDR2 is SQIVND in the germline V gene (reference sequence).

The V gene is TRBV19, the J gene TRBJ2-5, with 8 bases fitting TRBD1. Looked up from germline, CDR1 is LNHDA and CDR2 is SQIVND (reference sequence). Losses at the gene ends were 9 bases for V and 4 bases for J; bases not matched to a gene: 13. The CDR3 is made up of 15 amino acids. CDR3 nucleotides: TGTGCCAGCTCCCCCGGCGCTCAGGGGGCAGAGACCCAGTACTTC. Translating it yields CASSPGAQGAETQYF. Complete variable domain (other parts from reference TRBV19 and TRBJ2-5): DGGITQSPKYLFRKEGQNVTLSCEQNLNHDAMYWYRQDPGQGLRLIYYSQIVNDFQKGDIAEGYSVSREKKESFPLTVTSAQKNPTAFYLCASSPGAQGAETQYFGPGTRLLVL.

The gene calls are TRBV10-3 and TRBJ1-1; 12 nucleotides line up with TRBD1. Germline V CDR1 and CDR2: ENHRY, SYGVKD. After removal of 5 bases from V and 11 bases from J, the junction contained 9 bases not matched to a gene. This CDR3 spans 14 amino acids. CDR3 bases: TGTGCCATCAGTCCGGGACAGGGGGCCTACCAGGCTTTCTTT. The encoded protein is CAISPGQGAYQAFF.

The chain links TRBV5-1 to TRBJ2-3; 8 positions match TRBD1. The CDR3 consists of 14 residues. The germline CDR1 and CDR2 sequences are SGHRS and YFSETQ. The CDR3 loop reads CASHRGSPTDTQYF. The CDR3 DNA reads as TGCGCAAGTCACAGGGGGTCTCCCACAGATACGCAGTATTTT.

J is TRBJ2-3 and V is TRBV27; unclear D gene. Germline assignment: CDR1 MNHEY and CDR2 SMNVEV (reference sequence). Trimming shortened V by 3 bases and J by 2 bases, and 9 bases separated the two germline ends. The CDR3 has 14 residues. CDR3 coding DNA: TGTGCCAGCAGTTTTTTGGGGTCCACAGATACGCAGTATTTT. Translated, it gives CASSFLGSTDTQYF.

The J gene is TRBJ1-1, the V gene TRBV9, with TRBD1 as a possible D gene (5 bases). The V gene lost 0 bases and the J gene lost 4 bases, with 10 bases spanning the gap. Germline assignment: CDR1 SGDLS and CDR2 YYNGEE. The CDR3 sequence is 14 residues long. The chain's CDR3 is CASSVVGVGTEAFF. The CDR3 region has the DNA TGTGCCAGCAGCGTAGTAGGGGTGGGCACTGAAGCTTTCTTT.

J is TRBJ2-2 and V is TRBV4-2; tentatively, D is TRBD2 (6 bases). Trimming removed 0 bases from V and 5 bases from J, with 16 bases in between. CDR3 length: 17 amino acids. CDR1 and CDR2 (germline): LGHNA, YNFKEQ. The CDR3 DNA reads as TGTGCCAGCAGCCAAGATGATAGGCGGGGCACTACCGGGGAGCTGTTTTTT. This sequence encodes CASSQDDRRGTTGELFF.

This chain joins TRBV29-1 and TRBJ2-1, with 7 bases aligning to TRBD1. The CDR3 consists of 13 residues. V lost 4 bases to trimming and J lost 4 bases; unmatched junction nucleotides: 4. CDR1 is SQVTM, CDR2 ANQGSEA, per germline. The CDR3 nucleotides are TGCAGCGTTGTCGAGGGGGCTTACAATGAGCAGTTCTTC. It encodes CSVVEGAYNEQFF.

J is TRBJ2-7 and V is TRBV14; the D gene is possibly TRBD1 (6 bases). The germline CDR1 and CDR2 sequences are SGHDN and FVKESK. CDR3 length: 14 amino acids. Trimming removed 4 bases at V and 6 bases at J, with 16 bases between. CDR3 DNA sequence: TGTGCCAGCAGCCGCGACAGGAACACGGTCGAGCAGTACTTC. It encodes CASSRDRNTVEQYF.

This chain links TRBV6-1 with TRBJ2-1; D gene unclear. The germline V gene has CDR1 MNHNS and CDR2 SASEGT. With 4 bases removed from V and 9 bases from J, the gap between germline ends came to 19 bases. The CDR3 loop spans 15 amino acids. The CDR3 nucleotides are TGTGCCAGCAGTGCGGGTCCTCTCACGGTGAGTGAGCAGTTCTTC. This encodes CASSAGPLTVSEQFF.

This clone was counted a single time. The chain couples TRBV7-4 to TRBJ2-7; D could derive from TRBD1 or TRBD2 (6 bases each). This CDR3 contains 16 residues. Germline V lookup: CDR1 SGHVT, CDR2 SQSDAQ. V was clipped by 11 bases and J by 6 bases, with 29 bases between them. The CDR3 region has the DNA TGTGCCGGGCATGGAGAACGTTGGGGGGCGCCGCTCGAGCAGTACTTC. Translation gives CAGHGERWGAPLEQYF. Variable domain in full (rest from reference TRBV7-4 and TRBJ2-7): GAGVSQSPRYKVAKRGRDVALRCDSISGHVTLYWYRQTLGQGSEVLTYSQSDAQRDKSGRPSGRFSAERPERSVSTLKIQRTEQGDSAVYLCAGHGERWGAPLEQYFGPGTRLTVT.

J is TRBJ2-3 and V is TRBV7-9; D perhaps matches TRBD1 (5 bases). The CDR3 consists of 14 residues. Germline-derived CDR1 and CDR2 are SEHNR and FQNEAQ (reference sequence). With 1 base removed from V and 2 bases from J, the gap between germline ends came to 7 bases. In DNA form, the CDR3 reads TGTGCCAGCAGCTTAGGACAGCTCACAGATACGCAGTATTTT. The encoded protein is CASSLGQLTDTQYF.

This chain joins TRBV4-2 and TRBJ1-3; D perhaps matches TRBD1 (5 bases). Trimming shortened V by 4 bases and J by 8 bases, and 21 bases separated the two germline ends. This CDR3 contains 16 residues. From germline, CDR1 is LGHNA and CDR2 YNFKEQ. Here the CDR3 reads CASSLALGTVEDTIYF. Written as DNA, the CDR3 is TGTGCCAGCAGCCTTGCCCTCGGGACGGTAGAAGACACCATATATTTT.